The 10 T cell receptor beta chains presented below share a single source sample, sequenced in a study of regulatory T cells in long-lasting Graves disease. Time point of the sample: newly diagnosed GD, antithyroid drugs for less than 3 months. Isolated PBMC RNA provided the starting material for the TCR library. CDR3 regions were amplified by Arm-PCR using iRepertoire HTBI primers to build TCR beta libraries. TCRdb re-analysed the multiplex PCR reads in MiXCR, keeping a single row per CDR3 protein. The table lists 250,000 to 400,000 distinct CDR3 sequences, 15% to 20% of them singletons. This material consisted of peripheral blood mononuclear cells (PBMCs), taken at new diagnosis, from a patient treated with antithyroid drugs. These receptors all stem from a female donor with Graves disease.

The chain employs TRBV4-2 and TRBJ1-2; D gene unclear. Germline values: CDR1 LGHNA, CDR2 YNFKEQ. This CDR3 comprises 17 residues. The V end lost 0 bases, the J end lost 5 bases, and 19 bases lay between the germline ends. CDR3 DNA: TGTGCCAGCAGCCAAGAAGGGTCGGCAGGAAGAAATTATGGCTACACCTTC. Translating gives CASSQEGSAGRNYGYTF.

The gene calls are TRBV7-9 and TRBJ2-1; the D gene could be TRBD1 or TRBD2 (5 bases each). The CDR3 is made up of 16 amino acids. The germline V and J ends were trimmed by 4 bases and 10 bases, with 23 bases remaining between them. Germline V gene sequence: CDR1 SEHNR, CDR2 FQNEAQ (reference sequence). The CDR3 nucleotides are TGTGCCAGCAGCTCCTATGGGGGATCCGGGATGGCCGAGCAGTTCTTC. This gives the protein CASSSYGGSGMAEQFF.

This chain joins TRBV18 and TRBJ1-2; D is uncertain. Per the germline V gene, CDR1 is KGHSH and CDR2 is LQKENI. Trimming cost V 4 bases and J 8 bases, with 14 bases left between them. The CDR3 sequence is 13 residues long. The CDR3 sequence is CASSQTGSGGYTF. For the CDR3, the DNA is TGTGCCAGCTCACAGACGGGATCGGGAGGCTACACCTTC.

This clonotype was seen ten or more times. The chain uses TRBV28 and TRBJ2-7, with D possibly being TRBD1 or TRBD2 (7 bases each). Trimming cost V 10 bases and J 6 bases, with 22 bases left between them. The CDR3 is 14 residues long. In germline, CDR1 is MDHEN, CDR2 SYDVKM. The CDR3 nucleotides read TGTGCCACCGTTGTGACAGGGAGGGCGAGCGAGCAGTACTTC. As protein: CATVVTGRASEQYF. Variable domain in full (rest from reference TRBV28 and TRBJ2-7): DVKVTQSSRYLVKRTGEKVFLECVQDMDHENMFWYRQDPGLGLRLIYFSYDVKMKEKGDIPEGYSVSREKKERFSLILESASTNQTSMYLCATVVTGRASEQYFGPGTRLTVT.

This clonotype showed up many times. The chain couples TRBV12-3 or TRBV12-4 to TRBJ2-1; D may correspond to TRBD1 or TRBD2 (6 bases each). The CDR3 has 14 residues. Trimming removed 3 bases from V and 6 bases from J, with 12 bases in between. Here the CDR3 reads CASSFSSGANEQFF. CDR3 nucleotides: TGTGCCAGCAGTTTCTCCTCGGGGGCCAATGAGCAGTTCTTC.

This clonotype came up a few times. V and J are TRBV6-5 and TRBJ1-1, with D tentatively TRBD1 (5 bases). Germline CDR1 and CDR2: MNHEY and SVGAGI. There are 15 residues in the CDR3. Trimming took off 0 bases at V and 5 bases at J, with 13 bases between the two ends. CDR3: CASSYSLRGRTEAFF. CDR3 in DNA: TGTGCCAGCAGTTACTCTCTTCGGGGGAGGACTGAAGCTTTCTTT.

Ten or more counts support this clonotype. This chain joins TRBV29-1 and TRBJ2-6; a weak D match, TRBD1 (6 bases). This CDR3 has 15 amino acids. Germline CDR1 is SQVTM and CDR2 is ANQGSEA. Trimming took off 6 bases at V and 1 base at J, with 13 bases between the two ends. CDR3: CSVQGSRSGANVLTF. For the CDR3, the DNA is TGCAGCGTACAGGGATCCCGATCTGGGGCCAACGTCCTGACTTTC.

Regarding this clonotype: A read error is the likely source, as a far larger clone sits one nucleotide away. The chain uses TRBV11-3 and TRBJ2-5; TRBD2 agrees at 11 bases. The end of the DNA aligns better with TRBJ2-1, so the J call may be wrong. The CDR3 runs to 16 residues. The germline CDR1 and CDR2 sequences are SGHNT and YENEEA. The CDR3, as DNA: TGTGCCAGCAGCTACACTAGCGGGAGAGTCTACAGTGAGCAGTTCTTC. It translates to CASSYTSGRVYSEQFF.

Only one count was recorded for this clonotype. The V and J genes are TRBV12-3 or TRBV12-4 and TRBJ1-5, with 7 nucleotides matching TRBD1. Germline trimming cut 6 bases from V and 3 bases from J; bases unmatched to any gene: 8. The CDR3 spans 15 residues. Here the CDR3 reads CASRHGQEPNQPQHF. The CDR3 DNA reads as TGTGCCAGCAGGCATGGACAGGAACCCAATCAGCCCCAGCATTTT.

Only a few counts were recorded for this clonotype. The chain links TRBV28 to TRBJ2-5; possibly TRBD1 for D (5 bases). CDR3 length equals 15 residues. Germline-derived CDR1 and CDR2 are MDHEN and SYDVKM. Trimming removed 3 bases from V and 5 bases from J, with 16 bases in between. The CDR3 region is CASSFRGQGWETQYF. The CDR3 bases are TGTGCCAGCAGTTTCCGTGGGCAGGGTTGGGAGACCCAGTACTTC.